This TCR beta chain stems from a study of CXCR3-negative and CXCR3-positive naive CD8 T cells. Overall study results and limits: Naive subsets did not differ in surface CD5, and TRB CDR3 properties served to infer TCR strength. Memory CD8+ cells showed much lower diversity, while both naive subsets were comparably high.

The libraries of TRB cDNA were constructed through 5' RACE using UMI labels. After re-calling the 5' RACE reads, TCRdb lists one entry per CDR3 protein, DNA absent. The table lists tens of thousands of distinct CDR3 sequences. Turning to this clonotype: Its target is not known.

The CDR3 is made up of 16 amino acids. Germline V gives CDR1 LGHNA, CDR2 YSLEER. The chain couples TRBV4-3 to TRBJ2-1; TCRdb reports TRBD1, a call that lacks DNA to check it against. What was sequenced was memory CD8+ T cells from blood. The clonotype originates from a human donor in good health. Some clones in this sample may be carry-over from other donors' samples. This CDR3 reads CASSQDPRGDYNEQFF.